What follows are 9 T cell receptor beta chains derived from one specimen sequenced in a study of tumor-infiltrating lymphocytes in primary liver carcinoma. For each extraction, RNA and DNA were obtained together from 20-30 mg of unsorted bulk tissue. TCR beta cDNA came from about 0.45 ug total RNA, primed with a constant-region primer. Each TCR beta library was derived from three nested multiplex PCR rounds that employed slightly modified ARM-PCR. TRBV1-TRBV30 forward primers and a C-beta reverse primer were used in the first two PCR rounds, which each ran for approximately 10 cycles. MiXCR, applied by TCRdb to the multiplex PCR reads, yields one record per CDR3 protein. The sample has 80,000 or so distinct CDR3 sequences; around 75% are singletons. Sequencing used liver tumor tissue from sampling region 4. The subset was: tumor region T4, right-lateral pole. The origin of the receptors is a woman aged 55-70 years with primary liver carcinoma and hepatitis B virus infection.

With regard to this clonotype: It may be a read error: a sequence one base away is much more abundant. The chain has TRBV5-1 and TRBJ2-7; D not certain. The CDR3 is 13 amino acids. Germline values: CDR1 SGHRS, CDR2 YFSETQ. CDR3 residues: CASSLDISNEQYF. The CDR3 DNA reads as TGCGCCAGCAGCTTGGACATCTCCAACGAGCAGTACTTC.

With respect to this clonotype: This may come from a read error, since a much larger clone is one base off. The CDR3 region is CASSLTPDRNNPPLHF. The CDR3, as DNA: TGCGCCAGCAGCTTGACCCCTGACAGGAATAATCCACCCCTCCACTTT. The rearrangement uses TRBV5-1 and TRBJ1-6; tentatively, D is TRBD1 (6 bases). CDR3 length: 16 residues. Germline-derived CDR1 and CDR2 are SGHRS and YFSETQ.

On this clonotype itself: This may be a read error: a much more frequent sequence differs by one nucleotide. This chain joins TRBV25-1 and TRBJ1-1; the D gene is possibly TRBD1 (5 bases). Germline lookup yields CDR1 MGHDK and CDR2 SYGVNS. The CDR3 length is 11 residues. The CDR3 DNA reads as TGTACCAGCAATTCCGGGACCAAAGCTTTCTTT. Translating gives CTSNSGTKAFF.

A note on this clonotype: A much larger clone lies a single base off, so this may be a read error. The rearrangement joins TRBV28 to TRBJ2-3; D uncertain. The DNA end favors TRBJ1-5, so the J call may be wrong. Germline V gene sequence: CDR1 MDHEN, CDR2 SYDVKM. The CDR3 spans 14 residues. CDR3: CASSLVQFTDTQHF. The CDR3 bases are TGTGCCAGCAGTTTAGTTCAGTTCACAGATACGCAGCATTTT.

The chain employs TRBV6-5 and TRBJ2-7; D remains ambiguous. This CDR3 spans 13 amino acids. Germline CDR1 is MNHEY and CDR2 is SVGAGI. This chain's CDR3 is CVSSKTLTYEQYF. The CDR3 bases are TGTGTAAGCAGCAAGACACTTACCTACGAGCAGTACTTC.

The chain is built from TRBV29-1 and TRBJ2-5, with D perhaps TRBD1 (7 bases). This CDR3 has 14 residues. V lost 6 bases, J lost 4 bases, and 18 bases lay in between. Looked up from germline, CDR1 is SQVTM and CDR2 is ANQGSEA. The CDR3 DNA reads TGCAGCGTGACCCCAGGGGGGTTACTAGAGACCCAGTACTTC. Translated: CSVTPGGLLETQYF.

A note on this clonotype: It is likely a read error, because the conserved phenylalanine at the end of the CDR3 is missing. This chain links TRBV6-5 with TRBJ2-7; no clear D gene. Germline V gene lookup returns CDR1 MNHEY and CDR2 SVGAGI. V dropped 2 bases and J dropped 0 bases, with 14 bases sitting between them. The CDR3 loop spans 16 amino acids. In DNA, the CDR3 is TGTGCCAGCAGTTACACTCGCCAGCCGAGCTCCTACGAGCAGTACCTC. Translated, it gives CASSYTRQPSSYEQYL.

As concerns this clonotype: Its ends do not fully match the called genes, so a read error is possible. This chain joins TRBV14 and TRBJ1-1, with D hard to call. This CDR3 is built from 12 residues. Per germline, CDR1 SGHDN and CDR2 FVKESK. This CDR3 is CAGSHEATEAVF. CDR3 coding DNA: TGTGCCGGCAGCCACGAAGCCACTGAAGCTGTCTTT.

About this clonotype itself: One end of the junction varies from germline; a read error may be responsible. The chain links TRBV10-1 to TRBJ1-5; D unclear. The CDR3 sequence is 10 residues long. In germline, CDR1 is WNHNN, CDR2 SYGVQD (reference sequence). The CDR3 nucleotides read TGCGCCAGCCATCATCAGGCCCAGCACTTT. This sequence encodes CASHHQAQHF.